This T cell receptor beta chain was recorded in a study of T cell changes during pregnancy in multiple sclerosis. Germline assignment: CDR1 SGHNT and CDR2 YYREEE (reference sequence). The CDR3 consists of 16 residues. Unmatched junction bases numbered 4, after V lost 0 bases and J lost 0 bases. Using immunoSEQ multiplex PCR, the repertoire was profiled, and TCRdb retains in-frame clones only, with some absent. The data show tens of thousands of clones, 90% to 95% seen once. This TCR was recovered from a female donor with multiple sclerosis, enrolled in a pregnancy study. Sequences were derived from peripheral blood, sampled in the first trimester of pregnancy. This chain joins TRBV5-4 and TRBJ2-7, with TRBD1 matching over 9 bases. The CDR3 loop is CASSLGPGQGSYEQYF. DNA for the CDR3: TGTGCCAGCAGCTTGGGCCCGGGACAGGGCTCCTACGAGCAGTACTTC.